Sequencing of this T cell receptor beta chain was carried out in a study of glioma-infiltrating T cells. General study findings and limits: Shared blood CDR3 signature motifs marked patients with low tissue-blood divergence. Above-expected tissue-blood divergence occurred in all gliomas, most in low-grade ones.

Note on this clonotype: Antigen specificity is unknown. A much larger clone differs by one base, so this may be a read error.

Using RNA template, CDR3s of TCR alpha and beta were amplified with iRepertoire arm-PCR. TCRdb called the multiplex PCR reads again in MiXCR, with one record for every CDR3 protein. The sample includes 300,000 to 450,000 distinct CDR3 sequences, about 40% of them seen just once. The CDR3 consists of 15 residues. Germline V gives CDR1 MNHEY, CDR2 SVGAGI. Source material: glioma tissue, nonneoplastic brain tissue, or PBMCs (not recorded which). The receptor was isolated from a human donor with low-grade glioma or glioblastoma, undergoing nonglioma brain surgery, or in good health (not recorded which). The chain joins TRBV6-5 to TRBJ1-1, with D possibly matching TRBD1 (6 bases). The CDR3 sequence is CASSEHGGRGTEPFF. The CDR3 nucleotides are TGTGCCAGCAGTGAACATGGGGGCCGGGGCACTGAACCTTTCTTT.